The entry below gives a single T cell receptor (beta chain) sequence along with its context. This record belongs to a study of T cells in Graves' hyperthyroidism and ophthalmopathy. From more than 9.5 ml of fresh peripheral blood, PBMCs were isolated. Amplified regions were TCR beta CDR3 sequences from RNA transcripts. HTBI primers drove first-round RT-PCR of the TCR CDR3. Each CDR3 protein is one row after TCRdb ran MiXCR on the multiplex PCR reads. The repertoire holds about 610,000 distinct CDR3 sequences, with around 15% as singletons. Source material: blood. The clonotype originates from a woman in her 40s with Graves' ophthalmopathy.

In DNA, the CDR3 is TGTGCCAGCAGCTCAAGGAGGGACAGGGAAAAGGAAAAACTGTTTTTT. This encodes CASSSRRDREKEKLFF. V gene TRBV7-9 combines with J gene TRBJ1-4, with 9 positions matching TRBD1. CDR1 is SEHNR, CDR2 FQNEAQ, per germline (reference sequence). V lost 4 bases to trimming and J lost 8 bases; unmatched junction nucleotides: 11. The CDR3 extends over 16 amino acids.